This TCR beta chain was sequenced for a study of CD8 T cells in ankylosing spondylitis. Overall study results and limits: Significantly higher representation of disease-linked clones was reported for matched ankylosing spondylitis synovial fluid. A motif of 8 or 9 highly homologous TCR beta variants was seen as apparently characteristic of ankylosing spondylitis blood. Clones that were linked to disease were CD8+ and were relatively rare in peripheral blood.

CDR3 length: 14 amino acids. Germline V gene lookup returns CDR1 SGHTA and CDR2 FQGNSA. This clonotype was found many times. Antigen unknown. Compared with germline, one end of the junction differs, possibly owing to a read error. Construction of TCR beta libraries was performed using quantitative 5'-RACE with molecular barcodes. Using its own MiXCR run on the 5' RACE reads, TCRdb lists one record per CDR3 protein. The sample lists 80,000 to 100,000 distinct CDR3 sequences, 7.5% to 9% occurring once. V gene TRBV7-2 combines with J gene TRBJ1-5; a weak D match, TRBD1 (5 bases). Specimen: blood, either unsorted or a sorted T cell fraction (not recorded which). This TCR came from a male donor with ankylosing spondylitis or in good health (not recorded which). The CDR3 DNA is TGTGCCAGCAGCCCCGGGCAGGGTAATCGGCCCCAGCATTTT. Amino acid sequence: CASSPGQGNRPQHF.